The source of this TCR beta chain is a study of T-cell reconstitution after alpha-beta-depleted transplantation in children. Molecular barcoding with unique molecular identifiers was used for the TCRbeta library. TCRdb fed the PCR reads into MiXCR, producing one record per CDR3 protein. There are approximately 270,000 distinct CDR3 sequences in the sample; 9.5% to 10% occur only once, and around a tenth lies in the top ten. As for this clonotype: Mismatch with germline at one junction end may stem from a read error.

Germline lookup yields CDR1 SGHRS and CDR2 YFSETQ. This CDR3 contains 15 residues. The receptor was isolated from a human donor who donated a stem cell graft to a child with SCID. The genes are TRBV5-1 and TRBJ2-2, with 8 bases fitting TRBD1. This sample comprised PBMCs from the stem cell graft donor, obtained from the stem cell graft. The CDR3 DNA reads TGCGACAGCAGCCCAGGACAGGGGAACACCGGGGAGCTGTTTTTT. It is translated as CDSSPGQGNTGELFF.